The present TCR beta chain was sequenced within a study of T cell responses to AZD1222 COVID-19 vaccine. The method was immunoSEQ multiplex PCR; TCRdb's version includes in-frame clones alone and lacks a portion of them. The sample contains approximately 120,000 clones, 85% of which appear only once. The material sequenced was peripheral blood, taken 28 days after the second AZD1222 dose. This receptor was identified in an adult who received the AZD1222 COVID-19 vaccine.

The CDR3 DNA reads TGTGCCAGCAGTTTATCCCCAGGGGGCCTGAACACTGAAGCTTTCTTT. The encoded protein is CASSLSPGGLNTEAFF. The chain joins TRBV28 to TRBJ1-1, with TRBD1 matching 8 bases. V trimming: 1 base; J trimming: 0 bases; junction bases outside the gene matches: 4. The CDR3 loop spans 16 amino acids. Germline loops: CDR1 MDHEN, CDR2 SYDVKM.